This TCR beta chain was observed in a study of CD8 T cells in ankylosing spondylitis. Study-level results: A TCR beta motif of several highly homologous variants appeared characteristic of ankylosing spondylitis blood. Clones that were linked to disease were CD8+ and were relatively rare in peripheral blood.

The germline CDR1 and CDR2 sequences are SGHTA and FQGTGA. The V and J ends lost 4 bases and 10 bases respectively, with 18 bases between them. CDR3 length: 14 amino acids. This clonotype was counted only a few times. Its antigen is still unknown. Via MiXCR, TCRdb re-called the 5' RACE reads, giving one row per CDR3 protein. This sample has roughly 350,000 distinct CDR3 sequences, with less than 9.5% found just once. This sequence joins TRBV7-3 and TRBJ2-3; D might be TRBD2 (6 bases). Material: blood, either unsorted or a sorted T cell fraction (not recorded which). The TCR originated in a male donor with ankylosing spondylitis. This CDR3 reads CASSSSGTSHAQYF. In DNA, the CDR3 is TGTGCCAGCAGCTCATCCGGGACTTCACACGCGCAGTATTTT.